Listed below are T cell receptor beta chains from one sample, sequenced in a study of cytomegalovirus exposure and HLA in healthy donors. Profiled with immunoSEQ multiplex PCR; TCRdb holds only in-frame clones, not every one. The table includes around 150,000 clones, approximately 73% detected once. The material sequenced was PBMCs. Source of these receptors: a man aged 50-60 years in good health and CMV-seronegative. Each CDR3 is given with its conserved first and last residue. D genes are given only for firm matches. Size values are once, few and many counts, or a class for expanded clones, and some rows have none.

cdr3_length | j_call | clone_size | v_call | d_call | cdr3_aa | cdr3_nt
11 | TRBJ2-7 | . | TRBV28 | . | CASSFSYEQYF | TGTGCCAGCAGTTTCTCCTACGAGCAGTACTTC
15 | TRBJ2-2 | . | TRBV5-1 | . | CASREGTVNTGELFF | TGCGCCAGCAGAGAGGGAACAGTGAACACCGGGGAGCTGTTTTTT
14 | TRBJ1-2 | . | TRBV2 | TRBD1 | CAITGTGDYYGYTF | TGTGCCATCACCGGGACAGGGGATTACTATGGCTACACCTTC
14 | TRBJ1-2 | . | TRBV10-2 | . | CASSESGGDYGYTF | TGCGCCAGCAGTGAGTCGGGGGGAGACTATGGCTACACCTTC
17 | TRBJ2-3 | . | TRBV5-1 | TRBD2 | CASSLGLAGGGGDTQYF | TGCGCCAGCAGCTTGGGACTAGCGGGGGGCGGCGGAGATACGCAGTATTTT
17 | TRBJ2-3 | . | TRBV7-2 | . | CASSLAGGAGVTDTQYF | TGTGCCAGCAGCTTAGCAGGGGGGGCGGGGGTCACAGATACGCAGTATTTT
17 | TRBJ2-2 | . | TRBV11-3 | . | CASSLDLSRATNGELFF | TGTGCCAGCAGCTTAGATCTGTCCAGGGCTACGAACGGGGAGCTGTTTTTT
15 | TRBJ2-7 | . | TRBV5-1 | . | CASSREGQGVYEQYF | TGCGCCAGCAGCCGGGAGGGACAGGGTGTCTACGAGCAGTACTTC
16 | TRBJ1-2 | . | TRBV4-2 | . | CASSQDGGYEGYGYTF | TGTGCCAGCAGCCAAGATGGTGGGTATGAGGGCTATGGCTACACCTTC
12 | TRBJ1-1 | . | TRBV5-1 | TRBD1 | CASRTGRAEAFF | TGCGCCAGCAGGACAGGGAGAGCTGAAGCTTTCTTT
13 | TRBJ1-1 | . | TRBV12-5 | . | CASGLTVNTEAFF | TGTGCTAGTGGTTTGACAGTGAACACTGAAGCTTTCTTT
15 | TRBJ1-4 | . | TRBV7-2 | . | CASSLVGGRNEKLFF | TGTGCCAGCAGCTTAGTGGGGGGGCGGAATGAAAAACTGTTTTTT
17 | TRBJ1-2 | . | TRBV4-1 | TRBD1 | CASSQDWTGGRDYGYTF | TGCGCCAGCAGCCAAGATTGGACAGGGGGCCGGGACTATGGCTACACCTTC
17 | TRBJ1-4 | . | TRBV5-4 | TRBD1 | CASSRGGVGLTNEKLFF | TGTGCCAGCAGCAGAGGGGGCGTGGGCCTCACTAATGAAAAACTGTTTTTT
13 | TRBJ2-7 | . | TRBV11-2 | . | CASSLDRGYEQYF | TGTGCCAGCAGCTTAGATAGGGGTTACGAGCAGTACTTC
15 | TRBJ1-4 | . | TRBV15 | . | CATSRGVATNEKLFF | TGTGCCACCAGCAGGGGAGTTGCAACTAATGAAAAACTGTTTTTT
14 | TRBJ2-1 | . | TRBV7-2 | . | CASSLGLSRPEQFF | TGTGCCAGCAGCTTAGGGTTGTCTAGACCTGAGCAGTTCTTC
15 | TRBJ2-1 | . | TRBV10-2 | . | CASRGGSRGDNEQFF | TGCGCCAGCAGGGGCGGGTCAAGAGGAGACAATGAGCAGTTCTTC
15 | TRBJ2-2 | once | TRBV6-1 | TRBD2 | CASRLTSVNTGELFF | TGTGCCAGCAGACTGACTAGCGTGAACACCGGGGAGCTGTTTTTT
12 | TRBJ1-6 | . | TRBV11-2 | . | CASSLQAGVLHF | TGTGCCAGCAGCCTTCAGGCGGGGGTCCTCCACTTT
15 | TRBJ2-2 | . | TRBV7-2 | TRBD2 | CASSRGLANTGELFF | TGTGCCAGCAGCCGGGGACTAGCGAATACCGGGGAGCTGTTTTTT